This T cell receptor (beta chain) is from a study of cytomegalovirus exposure and HLA in healthy donors. Findings of the study overall: The finding came from a later analysis; first-cohort TCR clusters tended to co-occur in the 110 or so validation repertoires.

Germline V gene sequence: CDR1 SNHLY, CDR2 FYNNEI. CDR3 size: 16 residues. The V and J ends lost 10 bases and 2 bases, in that order; junction bases with no gene match: 14. Produced via immunoSEQ multiplex PCR; TCRdb's table is partial and in-frame only. The profile covers under 150,000 clones, with 88% appearing a single time and 7.9% taken by the ten largest. This clone has only one observation. The antigen is not known. The sample consisted of PBMCs. The clonotype comes from a woman younger than 35 in good health and CMV-seropositive. The chain is built from TRBV2 and TRBJ2-5; 9 bases line up with TRBD1. CDR3 residues: CANRAGTGWGQETQYF. CDR3 in DNA: TGTGCCAACAGGGCGGGGACAGGGTGGGGTCAAGAGACCCAGTACTTC.